The clone carrying this T cell receptor (beta chain) was observed at least ten times. Its specificity is not known. This sample was taken from a study of CD8+CD57+ T cells in acquired aplastic anemia. Study at large: DNA per sorted CD4+ or CD8+ sample ranged about 0.2 to 30 ug, averaging roughly 3.2 ug.

Findings and caveats of the study: Both patients and controls carried the same twenty-nine CD8+ CDR3 sequences.

Template material for TCR beta VDJ and CDR3 profiling consisted of genomic DNA. TCRdb redid the calling of the reads with MiXCR, one entry per CDR3 protein. The data contain approximately 120,000 distinct CDR3 sequences, over 30% of them seen just once; the ten biggest clones take up about 2.4%. Patients chosen for sequencing had shown CD8+CD57+ cell expansion by flow cytometry. In all patients, the disease was severe acquired aplastic anemia. Blood sampling was performed on the patients, and none of them had received therapy by then. This CDR3 contains 15 residues. V trimming: 4 bases; J trimming: 1 base; junction bases outside the gene matches: 4. CDR1 and CDR2 from the germline V gene are MNHNY and SVGAGI (reference sequence).

The V gene is TRBV6-6, the J gene TRBJ1-1, with 9 bases identical to TRBD1. Sequenced material: sorted CD4+, CD8+, or CD8+CD57+ T cells (not recorded which) from PBMCs. The origin of this receptor is a human donor with aplastic anemia. This chain's CDR3 is CASSFTGGENTEAFF. The CDR3 region has the DNA TGTGCCAGCAGTTTTACAGGGGGCGAGAACACTGAAGCTTTCTTT.